This T cell receptor beta chain was captured by sequencing in a study of T-cell reconstitution after alpha-beta-depleted transplantation in children. The study, taken as a whole, reports: About two months after transplant, alpha-beta T cells reportedly came from several hundred expanded graft clones. One year post-transplant, T-cell counts and diversity were largely derived from T cells produced anew.

Unique molecular identifiers were used to barcode this TCRbeta library. One entry per CDR3 protein, called by TCRdb with MiXCR from the PCR reads. The sample lists about 830,000 distinct CDR3 sequences; about 16% were seen once. Germline V gene sequence: CDR1 SEHNR, CDR2 FQNEAQ (reference sequence). The V end lost 8 bases, the J end lost 2 bases, and 15 bases lay between the germline ends. CDR3 length: 15 residues. This clonotype was seen only a few times. As yet, its antigen is unknown. V and J are TRBV7-9 and TRBJ2-2; D might be TRBD2 (5 bases). This TCR came from a male patient younger than 18 who had a stem cell transplant for acute lymphoblastic leukemia, so the T cells may come from the graft donor. The sequencing used PBMCs, mostly from graft donor cells, collected 360 days after TCRalphabeta/CD19-depleted stem cell transplant. The CDR3 DNA sequence: TGTGCCAGCCCGTTTCTAGGGAGAAACACCGGGGAGCTGTTTTTT. It is translated as CASPFLGRNTGELFF.